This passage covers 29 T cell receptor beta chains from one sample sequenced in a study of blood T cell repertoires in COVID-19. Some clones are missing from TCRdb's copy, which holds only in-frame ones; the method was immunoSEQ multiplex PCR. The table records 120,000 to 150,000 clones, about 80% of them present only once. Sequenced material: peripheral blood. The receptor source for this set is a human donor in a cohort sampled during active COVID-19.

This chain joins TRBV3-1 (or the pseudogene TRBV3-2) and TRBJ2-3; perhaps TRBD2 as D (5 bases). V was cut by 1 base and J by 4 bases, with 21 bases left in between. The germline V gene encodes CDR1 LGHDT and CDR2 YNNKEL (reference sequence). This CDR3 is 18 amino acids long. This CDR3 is CASSQARELAVNPDTQYF. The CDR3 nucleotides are TGTGCCAGCAGCCAAGCTCGAGAGCTAGCCGTCAATCCAGATACGCAGTATTTT.

CDR3 amino acids: CASSQDGTANYGYTF. The DNA for the CDR3 is TGTGCCAGCAGCCAAGACGGGACAGCCAACTATGGCTACACCTTC. The chain has TRBV3-1 (or the pseudogene TRBV3-2) and TRBJ1-2; 7 bases match TRBD1. There are 15 residues in the CDR3. Trimming at V came to 0 bases and at J to 2 bases, leaving 3 bases not matched to a gene. Germline-derived CDR1 and CDR2 are LGHDT and YNNKEL (reference sequence).

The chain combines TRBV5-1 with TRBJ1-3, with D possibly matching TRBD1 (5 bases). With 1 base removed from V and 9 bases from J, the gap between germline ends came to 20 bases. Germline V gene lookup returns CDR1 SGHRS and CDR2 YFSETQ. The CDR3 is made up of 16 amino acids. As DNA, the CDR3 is TGCGCCAGCAGCTTGTGGGGGGGACGGACCCCGGCCACCATATATTTT. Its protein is CASSLWGGRTPATIYF.

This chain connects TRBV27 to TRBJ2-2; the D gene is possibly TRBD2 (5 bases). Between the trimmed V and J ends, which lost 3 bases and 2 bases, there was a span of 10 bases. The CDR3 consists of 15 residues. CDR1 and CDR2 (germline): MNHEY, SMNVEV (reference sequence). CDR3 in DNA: TGTGCCAGCAGTTTCCACGGGATTAACACCGGGGAGCTGTTTTTT. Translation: CASSFHGINTGELFF.

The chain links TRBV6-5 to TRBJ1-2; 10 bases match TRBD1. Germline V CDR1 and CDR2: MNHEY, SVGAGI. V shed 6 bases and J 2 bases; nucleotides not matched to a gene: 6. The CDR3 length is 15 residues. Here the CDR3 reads CASSRDRGKNYGYTF. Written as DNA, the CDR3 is TGTGCCAGCAGCCGGGACAGGGGCAAAAACTATGGCTACACCTTC.

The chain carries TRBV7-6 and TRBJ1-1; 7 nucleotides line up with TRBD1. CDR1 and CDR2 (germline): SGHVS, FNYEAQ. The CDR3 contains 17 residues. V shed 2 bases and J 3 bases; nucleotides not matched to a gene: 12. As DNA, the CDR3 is TGTGCCAGCAGCTTAACGCGGCCGACAGGGACAGACACTGAAGCTTTCTTT. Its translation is CASSLTRPTGTDTEAFF.

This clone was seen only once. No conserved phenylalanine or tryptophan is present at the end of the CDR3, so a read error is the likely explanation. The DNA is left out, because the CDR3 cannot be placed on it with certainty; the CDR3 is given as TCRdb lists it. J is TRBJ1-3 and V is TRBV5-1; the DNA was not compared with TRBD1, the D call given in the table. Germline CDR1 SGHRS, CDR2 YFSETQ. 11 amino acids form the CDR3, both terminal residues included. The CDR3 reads CASVHRGPQGL.

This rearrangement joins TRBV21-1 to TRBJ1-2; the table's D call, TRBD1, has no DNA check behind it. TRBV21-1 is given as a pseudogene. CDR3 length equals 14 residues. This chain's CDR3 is CASRVTVCLNGYTF. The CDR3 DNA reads TGTGCCAGCAGGGTTACAGTATGCCTAAATGGCTACACCTTC.

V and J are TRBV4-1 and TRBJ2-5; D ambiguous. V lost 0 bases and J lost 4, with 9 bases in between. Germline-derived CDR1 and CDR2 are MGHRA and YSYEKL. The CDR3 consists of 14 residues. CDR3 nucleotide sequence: TGCGCCAGCAGCCAAGATCGACTGGGAGAGACCCAGTACTTC. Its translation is CASSQDRLGETQYF.

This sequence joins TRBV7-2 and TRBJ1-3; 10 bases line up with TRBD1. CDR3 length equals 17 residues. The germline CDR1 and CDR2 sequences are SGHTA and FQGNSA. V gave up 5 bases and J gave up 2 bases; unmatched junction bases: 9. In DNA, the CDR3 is TGTGCCAGCAGCCATACGACCGGGACAGGGGCTGGAAACACCATATATTTT. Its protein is CASSHTTGTGAGNTIYF. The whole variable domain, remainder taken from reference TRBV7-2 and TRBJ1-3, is GAGVSQSPSNKVTEKGKDVELRCDPISGHTALYWYRQSLGQGLEFLIYFQGNSAPDKSGLPSDRFSAERTGGSVSTLTIQRTQQEDSAVYLCASSHTTGTGAGNTIYFGEGSWLTVV.

Written as DNA, the CDR3 is TGTGCCAGCAGTGGGACAGGGGCTGAAAAACTGTTTTTT. Protein: CASSGTGAEKLFF. The genes are TRBV2 and TRBJ1-4; TRBD1 matches 9 bases. After removal of 4 bases from V and 7 bases from J, the junction contained 1 base not matched to a gene. The CDR3 extends over 13 amino acids. CDR1 is SNHLY, CDR2 FYNNEI, per germline. Together with reference TRBV2 and TRBJ1-4, the CDR3 gives the full variable domain: EPEVTQTPSHQVTQMGQEVILRCVPISNHLYFYWYRQILGQKVEFLVSFYNNEISEKSEIFDDQFSVERPDGSNFTLKIRSTKLEDSAMYFCASSGTGAEKLFFGSGTQLSVL.

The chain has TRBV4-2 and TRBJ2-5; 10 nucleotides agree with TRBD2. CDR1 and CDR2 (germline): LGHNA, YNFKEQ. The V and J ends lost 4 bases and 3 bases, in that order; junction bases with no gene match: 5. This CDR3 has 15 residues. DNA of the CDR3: TGTGCCAGCAGCCCATATACTAGCGGGGAAGAGACCCAGTACTTC. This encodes CASSPYTSGEETQYF.

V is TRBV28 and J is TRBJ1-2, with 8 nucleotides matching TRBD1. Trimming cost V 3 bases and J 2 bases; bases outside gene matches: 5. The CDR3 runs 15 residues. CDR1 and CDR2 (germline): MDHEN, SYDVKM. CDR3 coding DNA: TGTGCCAGCAGTTTGGACAGGGTTAGGAACTATGGCTACACCTTC. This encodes CASSLDRVRNYGYTF.

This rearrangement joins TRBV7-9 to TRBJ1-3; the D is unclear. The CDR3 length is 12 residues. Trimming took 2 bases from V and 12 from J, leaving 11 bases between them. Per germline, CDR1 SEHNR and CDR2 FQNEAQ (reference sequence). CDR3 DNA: TGTGCCAGCAGCTTAACGGGTCTGGGCATATATTTT. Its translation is CASSLTGLGIYF.

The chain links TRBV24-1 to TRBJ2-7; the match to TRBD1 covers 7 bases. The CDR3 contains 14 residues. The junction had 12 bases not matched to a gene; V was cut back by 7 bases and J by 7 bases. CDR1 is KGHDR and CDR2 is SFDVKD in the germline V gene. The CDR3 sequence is CATSTGVDEGEQYF. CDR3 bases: TGTGCCACCAGCACAGGGGTTGACGAAGGGGAGCAGTACTTC.

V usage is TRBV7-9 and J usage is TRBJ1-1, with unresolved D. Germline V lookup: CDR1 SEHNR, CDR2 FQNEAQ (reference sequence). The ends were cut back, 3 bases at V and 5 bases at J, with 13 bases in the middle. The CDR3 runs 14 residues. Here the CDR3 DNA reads TGTGCCAGCAGCTTGGCCACGGAGGAGACTGAAGCTTTCTTT. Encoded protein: CASSLATEETEAFF. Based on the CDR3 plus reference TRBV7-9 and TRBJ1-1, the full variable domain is DTGVSQNPRHKITKRGQNVTFRCDPISEHNRLYWYRQTLGQGPEFLTYFQNEAQLEKSRLLSDRFSAERPKGSFSTLEIQRTEQGDSAMYLCASSLATEETEAFFGQGTRLTVV.

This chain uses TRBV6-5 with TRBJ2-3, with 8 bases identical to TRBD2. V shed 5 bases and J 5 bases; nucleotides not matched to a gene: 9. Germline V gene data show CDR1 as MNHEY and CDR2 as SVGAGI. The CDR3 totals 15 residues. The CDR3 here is CASSPGREVRDTQYF. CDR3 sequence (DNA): TGTGCCAGCAGTCCCGGGCGGGAGGTGAGAGATACGCAGTATTTT.

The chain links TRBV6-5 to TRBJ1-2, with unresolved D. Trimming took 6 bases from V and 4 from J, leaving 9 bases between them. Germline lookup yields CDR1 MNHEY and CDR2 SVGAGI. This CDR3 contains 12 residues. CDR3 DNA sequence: TGTGCCAGCAGCCCCGGTGTCTATGGCTACACCTTC. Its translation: CASSPGVYGYTF.

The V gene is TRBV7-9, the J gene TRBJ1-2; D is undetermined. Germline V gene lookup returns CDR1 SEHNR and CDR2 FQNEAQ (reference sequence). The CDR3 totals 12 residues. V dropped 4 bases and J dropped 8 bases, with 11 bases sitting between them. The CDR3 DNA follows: TGTGCCAGCAGCTCTCAAATTGGCGGCTACACCTTC. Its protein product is CASSSQIGGYTF.

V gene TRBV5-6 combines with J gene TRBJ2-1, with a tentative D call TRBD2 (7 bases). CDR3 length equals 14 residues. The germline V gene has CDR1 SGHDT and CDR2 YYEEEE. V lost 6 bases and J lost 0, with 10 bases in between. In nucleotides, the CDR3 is TGTGCCAGCACGGGGGGCAGCTCCTACAATGAGCAGTTCTTC. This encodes CASTGGSSYNEQFF. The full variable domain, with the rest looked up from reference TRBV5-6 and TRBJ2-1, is DAGVTQSPTHLIKTRGQQVTLRCSPKSGHDTVSWYQQALGQGPQFIFQYYEEEERQRGNFPDRFSGHQFPNYSSELNVNALLLGDSALYLCASTGGSSYNEQFFGPGTRLTVL.

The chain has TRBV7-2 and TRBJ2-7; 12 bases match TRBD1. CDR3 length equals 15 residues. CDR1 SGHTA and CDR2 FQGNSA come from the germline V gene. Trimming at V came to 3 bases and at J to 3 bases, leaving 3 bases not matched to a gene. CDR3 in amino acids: CASSLGTGGYYEQYF. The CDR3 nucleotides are TGTGCCAGCAGCTTGGGGACAGGGGGCTACTACGAGCAGTACTTC.

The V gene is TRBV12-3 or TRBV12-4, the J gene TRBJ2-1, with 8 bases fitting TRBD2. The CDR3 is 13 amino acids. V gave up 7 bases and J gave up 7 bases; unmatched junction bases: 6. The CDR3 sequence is CASTFGGGNEQFF. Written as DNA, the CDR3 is TGTGCCAGCACCTTCGGGGGGGGAAATGAGCAGTTCTTC.

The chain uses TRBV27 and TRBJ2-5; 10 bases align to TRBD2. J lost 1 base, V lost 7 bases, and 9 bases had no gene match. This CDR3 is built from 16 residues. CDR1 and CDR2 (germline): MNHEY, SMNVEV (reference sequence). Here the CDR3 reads CASNPRAGGIQETQYF. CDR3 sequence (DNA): TGTGCCAGCAATCCGAGAGCGGGGGGGATCCAAGAGACCCAGTACTTC.

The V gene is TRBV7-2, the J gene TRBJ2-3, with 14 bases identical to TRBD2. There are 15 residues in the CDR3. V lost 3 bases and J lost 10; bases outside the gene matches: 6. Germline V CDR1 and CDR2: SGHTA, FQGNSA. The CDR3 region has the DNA TGTGCCAGCAGCTTGGGACTAGCGGGGGCCAGGGCGCAGTATTTT. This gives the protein CASSLGLAGARAQYF.

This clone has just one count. The DNA for the CDR3 is TGCGCCAGCAGCTTGTCACTAGCGGGGGGCAGCACAGATACGCAGTATTTT. It yields the protein CASSLSLAGGSTDTQYF. The V call is TRBV5-1, the J call TRBJ2-3; 12 positions agree with TRBD2. CDR3 length equals 17 residues. The germline V gene encodes CDR1 SGHRS and CDR2 YFSETQ. The V and J ends lost 1 base and 0 bases, in that order; junction bases with no gene match: 3.

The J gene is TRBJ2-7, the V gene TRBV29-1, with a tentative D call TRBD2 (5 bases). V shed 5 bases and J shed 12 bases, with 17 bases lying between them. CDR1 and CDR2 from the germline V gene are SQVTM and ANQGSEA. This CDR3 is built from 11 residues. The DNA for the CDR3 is TGCAGCGTTCGGGAATGCAGAGTGTGGTACGTC. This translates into CSVRECRVWYV.

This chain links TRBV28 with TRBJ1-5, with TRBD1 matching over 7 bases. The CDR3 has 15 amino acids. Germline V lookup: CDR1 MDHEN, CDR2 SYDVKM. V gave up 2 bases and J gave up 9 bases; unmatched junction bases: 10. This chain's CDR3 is CASSLGQGVHWPQHF. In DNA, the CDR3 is TGTGCCAGCAGTTTAGGGCAGGGGGTACATTGGCCCCAGCATTTT.

The CDR3 region is CASSQVTGTGFINQPQHF. The CDR3 bases are TGTGCCAGCAGCCAAGTAACCGGGACAGGGTTCATCAATCAGCCCCAGCATTTT. The V call is TRBV4-2, the J call TRBJ1-5, with 9 bases that match TRBD1. The V and J ends lost 1 base and 3 bases, in that order; junction bases with no gene match: 10. The CDR3 has 18 residues. Germline CDR1 LGHNA, CDR2 YNFKEQ.

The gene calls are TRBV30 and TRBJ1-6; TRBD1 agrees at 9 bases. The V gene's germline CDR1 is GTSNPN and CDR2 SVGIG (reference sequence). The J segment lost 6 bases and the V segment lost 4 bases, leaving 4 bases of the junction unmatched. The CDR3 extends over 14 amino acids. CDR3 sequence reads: CAWKDRGGNSPLHF. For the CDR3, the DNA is TGTGCCTGGAAAGACAGGGGGGGTAATTCACCCCTCCACTTT.